A selection of T cell receptor beta chains follows, all from one sample in a study of blood T cells in healthy people across ages. TCRdb recomputed calls from the 5' RACE reads with MiXCR, one row per CDR3 protein. The sample holds about 1,400,000 distinct CDR3 sequences, 40% to 50% seen once. The material sequenced was blood. These receptors were obtained from a woman under 30 in good health. Both conserved end residues are trimmed from each CDR3.

CDR3: ASSPRGGSTTSTDTQY
V: TRBV7-9

CDR3: AIKNRGDQPQH
V: TRBV10-3

CDR3: ASSLGQGASPLH
V: TRBV5-1

CDR3: AISATGTSGRYGYT
V: TRBV10-3

CDR3: ASSFQGGYEQY
V: TRBV12-3/TRBV12-4

CDR3: SARETSVGAAEQF
V: TRBV20-1

CDR3: ASSSSQVNTEAF
V: TRBV5-1

CDR3: ASTPGQASYEQY
V: TRBV28

CDR3: ASSAAHPTQSPLH
V: TRBV2

CDR3: ASRPGPGLAGADEQY
V: TRBV6-1

CDR3: ASSARDLQNEQF
V: TRBV2

CDR3: ASSPRGLAGGGDTQY
V: TRBV7-2